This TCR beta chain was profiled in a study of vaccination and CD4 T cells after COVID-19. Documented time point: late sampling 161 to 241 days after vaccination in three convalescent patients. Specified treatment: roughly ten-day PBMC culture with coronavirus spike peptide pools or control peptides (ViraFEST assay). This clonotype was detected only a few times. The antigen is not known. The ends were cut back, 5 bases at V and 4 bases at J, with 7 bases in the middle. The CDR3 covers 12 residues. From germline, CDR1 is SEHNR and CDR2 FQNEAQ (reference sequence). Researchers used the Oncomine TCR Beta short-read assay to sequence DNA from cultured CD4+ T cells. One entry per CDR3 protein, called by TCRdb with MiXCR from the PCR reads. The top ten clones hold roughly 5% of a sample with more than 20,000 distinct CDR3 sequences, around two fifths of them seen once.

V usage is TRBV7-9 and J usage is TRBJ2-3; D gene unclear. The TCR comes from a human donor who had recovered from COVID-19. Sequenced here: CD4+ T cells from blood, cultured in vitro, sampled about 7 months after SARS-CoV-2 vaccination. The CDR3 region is CASSPGPDTQYF. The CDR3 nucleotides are TGTGCCAGCAGCCCCGGCCCAGATACGCAGTATTTT.